These 16 T cell receptor beta chains came from one sample sequenced in a study of shared clonotypes between healthy human individuals. The assay was immunoSEQ multiplex PCR, and TCRdb's table has in-frame clones only and misses some. Of some 2,400,000 clones listed, nearly 97% were seen once; the top ten hold around 0.13%. Sequencing input: naive CD4+ T cells sorted from blood. Subset here: CD45RA+ positively selected. Every receptor here comes from a man between 18 and 35 years old in good health.

The gene calls are TRBV6-1 and TRBJ1-5; no reliable D call. Germline lookup yields CDR1 MNHNS and CDR2 SASEGT. V lost 4 bases and J lost 3, with 16 bases in between. This CDR3 is 16 amino acids long. The CDR3 is CASSAWQEFTNQPQHF. In nucleotides, the CDR3 is TGTGCCAGCAGTGCCTGGCAGGAATTCACCAATCAGCCCCAGCATTTT.

J is TRBJ1-4 and V is TRBV7-6; 8 bases fit TRBD1. Germline loops: CDR1 SGHVS, CDR2 FNYEAQ. The CDR3 sequence is 16 residues long. Trimming took 5 bases from V and 0 from J; bases not matched to a gene: 5. The CDR3 is CASSPGQGTTNEKLFF. The CDR3 DNA reads as TGTGCCAGCAGCCCCGGACAGGGCACAACTAATGAAAAACTGTTTTTT.

The CDR3 DNA follows: TGCGCCAGCAGCTTGAGGGGTGATTGGAATGAGCAGTTCTTC. Amino acids: CASSLRGDWNEQFF. The chain joins TRBV5-1 to TRBJ2-1, with D possibly TRBD1 on 5 matching bases. The germline gives CDR1 SGHRS, CDR2 YFSETQ. CDR3 length: 14 amino acids. V lost 1 base to trimming and J lost 7 bases, with 12 bases between them. The entire variable domain, with the rest obtained from reference TRBV5-1 and TRBJ2-1, is as follows: KAGVTQTPRYLIKTRGQQVTLSCSPISGHRSVSWYQQTPGQGLQFLFEYFSETQRNKGNFPGRFSGRQFSNSRSEMNVSTLELGDSALYLCASSLRGDWNEQFFGPGTRLTVL.

This clone has just one count. The V call is TRBV10-3, the J call TRBJ2-1; D is undetermined. Trimming took off 0 bases at V and 0 bases at J, with 15 bases between the two ends. The germline V gene has CDR1 ENHRY and CDR2 SYGVKD. The CDR3 totals 18 residues. CDR3 sequence reads: CAISESGSASSSYNEQFF. In DNA, the CDR3 is TGTGCCATCAGTGAGTCGGGGTCGGCCTCAAGCTCCTACAATGAGCAGTTCTTC.

J is TRBJ2-3 and V is TRBV30; D is possibly TRBD2 (7 bases). The CDR3 runs 14 residues. V was cut by 4 bases and J by 3 bases, with 14 bases left in between. Germline CDR1 is GTSNPN and CDR2 is SVGIG (reference sequence). The CDR3 loop reads CAWTRGATTDTQYF. The CDR3 DNA sequence: TGTGCCTGGACACGGGGGGCGACAACAGATACGCAGTATTTT.

V gene TRBV6-1 combines with J gene TRBJ2-5; 7 bases map to TRBD1. Trimming took 8 bases from V and 3 from J; bases not matched to a gene: 9. CDR1 is MNHNS and CDR2 is SASEGT in the germline V gene. The CDR3 runs 14 residues. The CDR3 bases are TGTGCCAGCCACAGATCCGGGACAGAAGAGACCCAGTACTTC. This translates into CASHRSGTEETQYF.

The chain employs TRBV30 and TRBJ2-7; 8 bases are a match to TRBD1. Germline V gene data show CDR1 as GTSNPN and CDR2 as SVGIG (reference sequence). V lost 0 bases, J lost 4 bases, and 14 bases stayed unmatched. CDR3 length: 17 residues. As DNA, the CDR3 is TGTGCCTGGAGTGTACTTCCCCGGACAGGGCTGAAGTACGAGCAGTACTTC. Translation: CAWSVLPRTGLKYEQYF.

The chain recombines TRBV28 with TRBJ1-6, with TRBD1 identical over 9 bases. The germline V gene encodes CDR1 MDHEN and CDR2 SYDVKM. With 3 bases clipped from V and 7 bases from J, the junction kept 7 bases outside the gene matches. The CDR3 length is 16 residues. The CDR3 DNA follows: TGTGCCAGCAGTTTGCCGCCGGGACAGGGAAATTCACCCCTCCACTTT. Translating it yields CASSLPPGQGNSPLHF.

CDR3 sequence: CASSEAFGSIQETQYF. CDR3 DNA sequence: TGTGCCAGCAGTGAAGCGTTTGGCAGCATCCAAGAGACCCAGTACTTC. The chain combines TRBV6-1 with TRBJ2-5; D unclear. Trimming removed 0 bases at V and 1 base at J, with 12 bases between. Looked up from germline, CDR1 is MNHNS and CDR2 is SASEGT. This CDR3 contains 16 residues.

J is TRBJ1-1 and V is TRBV27, with TRBD1 matching over 12 bases. CDR1 and CDR2 from the germline V gene are MNHEY and SMNVEV (reference sequence). CDR3 length equals 14 residues. V lost 3 bases and J lost 5; bases outside the gene matches: 1. The CDR3 sequence: CASSLGQGATEAFF. The CDR3 coding sequence is TGTGCCAGCAGTTTGGGACAGGGGGCAACTGAAGCTTTCTTT.

For this clone: The sample has other DNA sequences that encode this CDR3 too. V gene TRBV30 combines with J gene TRBJ2-5, with D possibly TRBD2 on 6 matching bases. The CDR3 is 12 amino acids. Per germline, CDR1 GTSNPN and CDR2 SVGIG (reference sequence). V lost 0 bases to trimming and J lost 5 bases, with 7 bases between them. CDR3 in amino acids: CAWSVAGETQYF. The CDR3 region has the DNA TGTGCCTGGAGTGTGGCGGGGGAGACCCAGTACTTC.

This chain links TRBV4-1 with TRBJ1-1; D possibly corresponds to TRBD1 (6 bases). This CDR3 region has 13 residues. V lost 3 bases, J lost 6 bases, and 11 bases lay in between. Germline CDR1 MGHRA, CDR2 YSYEKL. CDR3 residues: CASSQGGRPEAFF. In nucleotides, the CDR3 is TGCGCCAGCAGCCAGGGGGGGCGGCCTGAAGCTTTCTTT.

The chain carries TRBV29-1 and TRBJ2-6, with D possibly matching TRBD1 (6 bases). The CDR3 is made up of 16 amino acids. Germline V gives CDR1 SQVTM, CDR2 ANQGSEA. V was trimmed by 5 bases and J by 1 base, leaving 15 bases between them. The CDR3 DNA follows: TGCAGCGTTTCTAGACAGGCTCTTTCTGGGGCCAACGTCCTGACTTTC. As protein: CSVSRQALSGANVLTF.

This clone was counted a single time. The chain combines TRBV7-9 with TRBJ1-1; a weak D match, TRBD1 (5 bases). CDR1 and CDR2 from the germline V gene are SEHNR and FQNEAQ (reference sequence). This CDR3 region has 17 residues. The ends were cut back, 2 bases at V and 3 bases at J, with 19 bases in the middle. The CDR3 loop is CASSLFVWGYVDTEAFF. CDR3 in DNA: TGTGCCAGCAGCTTATTTGTTTGGGGGTATGTCGACACTGAAGCTTTCTTT.

The gene calls are TRBV9 and TRBJ1-3; D remains ambiguous. V was cut by 0 bases and J by 2 bases, with 15 bases left in between. Germline assignment: CDR1 SGDLS and CDR2 YYNGEE. This CDR3 is 17 amino acids long. CDR3 loop: CASSVGAPQGPGNTIYF. As DNA, the CDR3 is TGTGCCAGCAGCGTAGGGGCTCCTCAAGGGCCTGGAAACACCATATATTTT.

V is TRBV18 and J is TRBJ2-1, with 8 positions matching TRBD1. V was clipped by 0 bases and J by 9 bases; unmatched bases: 10. The CDR3 runs to 16 residues. CDR1 is KGHSH and CDR2 is LQKENI in the germline V gene. The CDR3 nucleotides read TGTGCCAGCTCACCACCATCAGGGGGCACCTTCAGTGAGCAGTTCTTC. Amino acid sequence: CASSPPSGGTFSEQFF. Full variable domain (rest looked up from reference TRBV18 and TRBJ2-1): NAGVMQNPRHLVRRRGQEARLRCSPMKGHSHVYWYRQLPEEGLKFMVYLQKENIIDESGMPKERFSAEFPKEGPSILRIQQVVRGDSAAYFCASSPPSGGTFSEQFFGPGTRLTVL.